This paragraph covers one T cell receptor (beta chain) sequence. Its antigen is unidentified. The record originates from a study of cytomegalovirus exposure and HLA in healthy donors. Looking at the study overall: In an earlier analysis, 90 million to 130 million unique TCR beta sequences were found from some 180 million T cells. Whole-study results and caveats: Researchers counted around 170 TCR beta chains as cytomegalovirus-associated.

CDR1 and CDR2 (germline): SGHVS, FNYEAQ. This CDR3 has 14 residues. The V gene lost 5 bases and the J gene lost 13 bases, with 21 bases spanning the gap. In the PCR, 60 Vbeta and 13 Jbeta primers were used. TCRdb's copy holds only in-frame clones and misses some; the assay was immunoSEQ multiplex PCR. The table has roughly 220,000 clones, around 86% seen once; the top ten hold about 2.6%. Sequenced input: PBMCs. The sequence was obtained from a woman aged 40 to 49 in good health and CMV-seronegative. The chain joins TRBV7-6 to TRBJ2-1; D possibly corresponds to TRBD1 (6 bases). CDR3 bases: TGTGCCAGCAGCCCCGGACAGTTTATCTCGCGACAGTTCTTC. Protein product: CASSPGQFISRQFF.